A selection of T cell receptor beta chains follows, all from one sample in a study of naive and memory T cell subsets. TCRdb reprocessed the UMI-ligation and nested PCR reads via MiXCR and lists one record per CDR3 protein. The sample holds under 150,000 distinct CDR3 sequences, approximately 20% seen once. The sample consisted of naive CD8+ T cells from blood. The receptors were gathered from a human donor in good health. CDR3s include the opening cysteine and the closing phenylalanine or tryptophan. A D gene is named only where the DNA matches it firmly. Size values are once, few and many counts, or a class for expanded clones, and some rows have none.

v_call,d_call,j_call,clone_size,cdr3_nt,cdr3_aa
TRBV28,TRBD1,TRBJ1-1,few,TGTGCCAGCAGTCCGGGACAGGTTGTCAACACTGAAGCTTTCTTT,CASSPGQVVNTEAFF
TRBV11-2,.,TRBJ2-7,.,TGTGCCAGCAGCTTAGGCCCCGGGGCCTACGAGCAGTACTTC,CASSLGPGAYEQYF
TRBV3-1,.,TRBJ2-7,.,TGTGCCAGCAGCCAAGCCCCCGGTGGCTCCTACGAGCAGTACTTC,CASSQAPGGSYEQYF
TRBV7-6,.,TRBJ2-3,many,TGTGCCAGCAGCTTAGCAGGCGGCGGTGATACGCAGTATTTT,CASSLAGGGDTQYF
TRBV14,.,TRBJ2-7,.,TGTGCCAGCAGCCATATCGACAGCCAAATCAAGAGCTCCTACGAGCAGTACTTC,CASSHIDSQIKSSYEQYF
TRBV14,.,TRBJ2-1,.,TGTGCCAGCAGCCAAGATGCTACTAACCGGCAGTTCTTC,CASSQDATNRQFF
TRBV24-1,.,TRBJ2-2,.,TGTGCCACCAGTCCGAACACCGGGGAGCTGTTTTTT,CATSPNTGELFF
TRBV28,.,TRBJ2-7,few,TGTGCCAGCAGTTTTGGGTCTCTCTCCTACGAGCAGTACTTC,CASSFGSLSYEQYF
TRBV27,.,TRBJ1-1,few,TGTGCCAGCAGTTTATTGAGGGGCACTGAAGCTTTCTTT,CASSLLRGTEAFF
TRBV12-3/TRBV12-4,.,TRBJ2-1,few,TGTGCCAGCAGTTTATCGGACAACTACAATGAGCAGTTCTTC,CASSLSDNYNEQFF
TRBV7-8,TRBD2,TRBJ2-1,.,TGTGCCAGCAGCCCATTAGCGGGAGAGCTCTACAATGAGCAGTTCTTC,CASSPLAGELYNEQFF
TRBV19,.,TRBJ2-6,.,TGTGCCAGTAGTATAGATCTCGCCAACGTCCTGACTTTC,CASSIDLANVLTF
TRBV11-2,.,TRBJ2-3,.,TGTGCCAGCAGCTTTCGGACGGGACCCAGCACAGATACGCAGTATTTT,CASSFRTGPSTDTQYF
TRBV28,TRBD1,TRBJ2-7,.,TGTGCCAGCAGTCAACAGGGGGGCCTGCATCGGGCGGCGGTCGGGGACGAGCAGTACTTC,CASSQQGGLHRAAVGDEQYF
TRBV28,TRBD1,TRBJ2-1,few,TGTGCCAGCACCACCGAACAGGGGGCCTCTCACAATGAGCAGTTCTTC,CASTTEQGASHNEQFF
TRBV6-2/TRBV6-3,.,TRBJ1-5,.,TGTGCCAGCAGTTTCAGGGACAAGCCGACTAATCAGCCCCAGCATTTT,CASSFRDKPTNQPQHF
TRBV28,TRBD2,TRBJ2-1,.,TGTGCCAGCAGTTTACAGGGACTAGCGGGAACGAATGAGCAGTTCTTC,CASSLQGLAGTNEQFF
TRBV6-5,TRBD2,TRBJ2-1,few,TGTGCCAGCAGTCTGGGGACTAGAGTTCGCGAGCAGTTCTTC,CASSLGTRVREQFF
TRBV7-9,TRBD1,TRBJ2-7,few,TGTGCCAGCAGCTCAGGACAGGGGCGATCCTACGAGCAGTACTTC,CASSSGQGRSYEQYF
TRBV9,TRBD1,TRBJ2-2,few,TGTGCCAGCAGTCTACCCTCGGGACAGGGGGCCGACACCGGGGAGCTGTTTTTT,CASSLPSGQGADTGELFF
TRBV29-1,.,TRBJ1-2,few,TGCAGCGTTGAAGACCCCCACAGAAACTATGGCTACACCTTC,CSVEDPHRNYGYTF
TRBV20-1,.,TRBJ2-7,few,TGCAGTGCTAGATCCTCCAGGGGAATCTACGAGCAGTACTTC,CSARSSRGIYEQYF
TRBV29-1,.,TRBJ2-3,few,TGCAGCGTTGTAGGCATCTTTAGCACAGATACGCAGTATTTT,CSVVGIFSTDTQYF
TRBV7-8,.,TRBJ2-3,.,TGTGCCAGCAGCTTTGCCCCAGGATTGGCAGATACGCAGTATTTT,CASSFAPGLADTQYF
TRBV7-9,.,TRBJ2-7,few,TGTGCCAGCAGCCCCAGGGACACGTACTACGAGCAGTACTTC,CASSPRDTYYEQYF
TRBV6-6,TRBD1,TRBJ1-4,.,TGTGCCAGCAGTAGAACAGGGGAGGTTGAAAAACTGTTTTTT,CASSRTGEVEKLFF
TRBV6-5,.,TRBJ2-6,.,TGTGCCAGCAGTTACTACAGGGCTTCTGGGGCCAACGTCCTGACTTTC,CASSYYRASGANVLTF
TRBV9,.,TRBJ2-1,.,TGTGCCAGCAGCGTAGATGGGCGAAGGGGACCGAGCTCCTACAATGAGCAGTTCTTC,CASSVDGRRGPSSYNEQFF
TRBV9,TRBD1,TRBJ2-6,few,TGTGCCAGCAGCGTAGTTACAGGGGCGTATGGGGCCAACGTCCTGACTTTC,CASSVVTGAYGANVLTF
TRBV20-1,.,TRBJ2-7,few,TGCAGTGCTGGCCCCGGTTTAGGGGAATACGAGCAGTACTTC,CSAGPGLGEYEQYF
TRBV6-1,TRBD1,TRBJ2-7,many,TGTGCCAGCAGTGAGGTCGGGACAGCCTACGAGCAGTACTTC,CASSEVGTAYEQYF
TRBV29-1,.,TRBJ1-5,few,TGCAGCGTTGAAGAGGGGGATCAGCCCCAGCATTTT,CSVEEGDQPQHF
TRBV10-3,TRBD1,TRBJ1-5,few,TGTGCCATCAGAGAAGACAGGGATAGCAATCAGCCCCAGCATTTT,CAIREDRDSNQPQHF
TRBV4-2,.,TRBJ1-1,.,TGTGCCAGCAGCCAAGTGGGGATCATGAACACTGAAGCTTTCTTT,CASSQVGIMNTEAFF
TRBV25-1,.,TRBJ2-5,few,TGTGCCAGCAGTGAATACCAGGGAAACCAAGAGACCCAGTACTTC,CASSEYQGNQETQYF
TRBV27,TRBD2,TRBJ2-7,.,TGTGCCAGCAGTCGAGGATCGGGGGAGGGTAACGAGCAGTACTTC,CASSRGSGEGNEQYF
TRBV7-2,.,TRBJ2-1,.,TGTGCCAGCAGCTTAAGGCGGGATCGGAATGAGCAGTTCTTC,CASSLRRDRNEQFF
TRBV27,.,TRBJ2-5,.,TGTGCCAGCAGTTTCGATCCGTCGGGCCCGGAGACCCAGTACTTC,CASSFDPSGPETQYF
TRBV5-6,.,TRBJ2-1,once,TGTGCCAGCAGCTTGAACGGCGGGCGTAGCTCCTACAATGAGCAGTTCTTC,CASSLNGGRSSYNEQFF
TRBV12-3/TRBV12-4,.,TRBJ2-5,.,TGTGCCAGCAGTCTAGGACTCCAACCAGAGACCCAGTACTTC,CASSLGLQPETQYF
TRBV5-1,.,TRBJ1-6,few,TGCGCCAGCAGCTTGGAAACGGAGGATAATTCACCCCTCCACTTT,CASSLETEDNSPLHF
TRBV27,.,TRBJ1-1,.,TGTGCCAGCAGTTTTTGGCAGAACACTGAAGCTTTCTTT,CASSFWQNTEAFF
TRBV11-2,TRBD2,TRBJ2-7,.,TGTGCCAGCAGCTCCCGGTTGTCGGCAGCGGGAGCTCGGAAAATTCCGTGGGAGCAGTACTTC,CASSSRLSAAGARKIPWEQYF
TRBV29-1,TRBD1,TRBJ2-7,.,TGCAGCGTTGAATTCGGAGACAGGGGTTACGAGCAGTACTTC,CSVEFGDRGYEQYF
TRBV28,.,TRBJ1-1,few,TGTGCCAGCAGTTTCTGGGGTGCGGACACTGAAGCTTTCTTT,CASSFWGADTEAFF
TRBV3-1,.,TRBJ2-1,few,TGTGCCAGCAGCCAAGCAAACAGGGTGGACAATGAGCAGTTCTTC,CASSQANRVDNEQFF
TRBV5-6,.,TRBJ2-5,few,TGTGCCAGCAGCTGGGCTTGGACTGACCAAGAGACCCAGTACTTC,CASSWAWTDQETQYF
TRBV12-3/TRBV12-4,.,TRBJ1-1,.,TGTGCCAGCAGTTTAGCTTTTTTCCCCAAGAGTGCGTCCACTGAAGCTTTCTTT,CASSLAFFPKSASTEAFF
TRBV6-8,TRBD2,TRBJ2-2,few,TGTGCCAGCAGCCCGACTAGCGGGAACACCGGGGAGCTGTTTTTT,CASSPTSGNTGELFF
TRBV18,TRBD2,TRBJ2-7,few,TGTGCCAGCTCACCACCGATGGCGGGAGGGCCCTACGAGCAGTACTTC,CASSPPMAGGPYEQYF
TRBV14,TRBD1,TRBJ2-7,.,TGTGCCAGCAGCCAAGACCCTGGGACAGGGAGAAGCTACGAGCAGTACTTC,CASSQDPGTGRSYEQYF
TRBV7-8,TRBD1,TRBJ2-5,few,TGTGCCAGCAGCTCGGGACAGCTCCAAGAGACCCAGTACTTC,CASSSGQLQETQYF